This T cell receptor beta chain was identified during a study of shared clonotypes between healthy human individuals. This clone was seen just once. Its antigen is not identified. The V gene's germline CDR1 is LNHDA and CDR2 SQIVND (reference sequence). V was trimmed by 5 bases and J by 1 base, leaving 11 bases between them. The CDR3 covers 14 residues. Study-wide results and limits: Memory subsets generally showed smaller estimated richness than naive subsets did.

Methods used by the authors: Junction-only immunoSEQ sequences carried no quality scores, so filtering differed. Sequenced by immunoSEQ multiplex PCR; TCRdb stores in-frame clones only, minus some. The DNA was the basis for D and trimming; V, J and clone size are from that table. This sample has some 2,400,000 clones, with around 95% found just once. The sequenced material came from naive CD4+ T cells sorted from blood. The subset was: CD45RA+ positively selected. The chain is built from TRBV19 and TRBJ1-1; a possible D gene is TRBD1 (5 bases). This receptor was obtained from a man younger than 35 in good health. CDR3 residues: CASSYSGGNTEAFF. CDR3 DNA: TGTGCCAGTAGTTATTCGGGGGGGAACACTGAAGCTTTCTTT.